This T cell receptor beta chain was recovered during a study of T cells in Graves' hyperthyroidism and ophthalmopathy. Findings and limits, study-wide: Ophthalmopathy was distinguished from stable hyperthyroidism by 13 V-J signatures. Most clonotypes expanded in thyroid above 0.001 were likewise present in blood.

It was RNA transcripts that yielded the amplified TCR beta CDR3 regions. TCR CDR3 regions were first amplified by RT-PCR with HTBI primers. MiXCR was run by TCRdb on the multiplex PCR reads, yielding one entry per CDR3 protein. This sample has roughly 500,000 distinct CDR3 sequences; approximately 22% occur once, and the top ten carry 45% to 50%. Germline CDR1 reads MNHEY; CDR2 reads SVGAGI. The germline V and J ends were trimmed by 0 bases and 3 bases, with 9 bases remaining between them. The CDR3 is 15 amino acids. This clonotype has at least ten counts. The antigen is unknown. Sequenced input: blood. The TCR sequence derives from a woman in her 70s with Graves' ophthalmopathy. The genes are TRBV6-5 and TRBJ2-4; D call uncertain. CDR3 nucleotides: TGTGCCAGCAGTTACTCGAACGGCGGCAAAAACATTCAGTACTTC. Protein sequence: CASSYSNGGKNIQYF.